The 27 T cell receptor beta chains below all came from one sample that was sequenced in a study of healthy donors' naive CD4 and CD8 T cells. Starting from approximately 500 ng of total RNA, TCR libraries were made with linear amplification. Each CDR3 protein is one row after TCRdb ran MiXCR on the reads. The profile covers about 180,000 distinct CDR3 sequences, with about four fifths appearing a single time and around 2% taken by the ten largest. Sequencing was carried out using naive CD4+ and CD8+ T cells sorted from blood, pooled from several donors. The receptors come from a pool of human donors in good health; the sample pools cells from several healthy donors.

This clonotype was recorded once. The gene calls are TRBV11-2 and TRBJ2-5; no clear D gene. The CDR3 is made up of 13 amino acids. Germline V gives CDR1 SGHAT, CDR2 FQNNGV. The V end was cut by 2 bases, the J end by 4 bases, with 8 bases between. The CDR3 nucleotides are TGTGCCAGCAGCTTAAGCCTCGGAGAGACCCAGTACTTC. Protein: CASSLSLGETQYF. The full variable domain, rest sourced from reference TRBV11-2 and TRBJ2-5, is EAGVAQSPRYKIIEKRQSVAFWCNPISGHATLYWYQQILGQGPKLLIQFQNNGVVDDSQLPKDRFSAERLKGVDSTLKIQPAKLEDSAVYLCASSLSLGETQYFGPGTRLLVL.

The chain links TRBV6-5 to TRBJ1-1; the D is unclear. There are 17 residues in the CDR3. Germline V gene lookup returns CDR1 MNHEY and CDR2 SVGAGI. The V end lost 0 bases, the J end lost 0 bases, and 14 bases lay between the germline ends. The CDR3: CASSYSRVPEMNTEAFF. CDR3 in DNA: TGTGCCAGCAGTTACTCGAGAGTTCCAGAGATGAACACTGAAGCTTTCTTT.

In this sample, this clonotype turned up once. The chain recombines TRBV6-5 with TRBJ1-5; D may be TRBD1 (5 bases). Trimming took off 6 bases at V and 0 bases at J, with 12 bases between the two ends. The V gene's germline CDR1 is MNHEY and CDR2 SVGAGI. This CDR3 is built from 15 residues. As DNA, the CDR3 is TGTGCCAGCAGGAGAGGGGACCTTAGCAATCAGCCCCAGCATTTT. Amino acids: CASRRGDLSNQPQHF.

V is TRBV29-1 and J is TRBJ2-7; TRBD1 aligns across 8 bases. V lost 1 base to trimming and J lost 9 bases; unmatched junction nucleotides: 14. The CDR3 is 15 residues long. Germline-derived CDR1 and CDR2 are SQVTM and ANQGSEA. The CDR3 sequence is CSVEGKGRGPSAQYF. The CDR3 nucleotides are TGCAGCGTTGAAGGTAAAGGCAGGGGGCCGTCGGCGCAGTACTTC.

The J gene is TRBJ2-5, the V gene TRBV15; tentatively, D is TRBD1 or TRBD2 (5 bases each). V dropped 8 bases and J dropped 2 bases, with 15 bases sitting between them. Germline V CDR1 and CDR2: LNHNV, YYDKDF (reference sequence). This CDR3 contains 14 residues. In DNA form, the CDR3 reads TGTGCCACCCAGAAGGGACCGTCACAAGAGACCCAGTACTTC. Translated: CATQKGPSQETQYF.

This chain uses TRBV19 with TRBJ1-1; weak D call: TRBD1 (6 bases). CDR1 is LNHDA and CDR2 is SQIVND in the germline V gene (reference sequence). Trimming pared 6 bases from V and 6 bases from J, leaving 26 bases between. This CDR3 is 17 amino acids long. This CDR3 is CASRITGKLLEPSEAFF. CDR3 nucleotides: TGTGCCAGTAGAATTACAGGGAAACTGTTGGAACCCTCTGAAGCTTTCTTT.

In nucleotides, the CDR3 is TGTGCCAGCGGCGGACACTTGAACACTGAAGCTTTCTTT. It yields the protein CASGGHLNTEAFF. V and J are TRBV27 and TRBJ1-1; TRBD1 is a possible D gene (5 bases). Germline V gives CDR1 MNHEY, CDR2 SMNVEV (reference sequence). V was clipped by 8 bases and J by 0 bases, with 10 bases between them. This CDR3 contains 13 residues.

This chain links TRBV6-6 with TRBJ1-1; D ambiguous. CDR1 is MNHNY and CDR2 is SVGAGI in the germline V gene (reference sequence). V lost 2 bases, J lost 3 bases, and 7 bases lay in between. There are 13 residues in the CDR3. CDR3 region: CASSYGRHTEAFF. CDR3 bases: TGTGCCAGCAGTTACGGCAGACACACTGAAGCTTTCTTT.

The CDR3 nucleotides are TGTGCCATCAGTGGGAGCGGGAGTGATTACGAGCAGTACTTC. It is translated as CAISGSGSDYEQYF. The chain carries TRBV10-3 and TRBJ2-7; TRBD2 aligns across 8 bases. Germline assignment: CDR1 ENHRY and CDR2 SYGVKD. V lost 4 bases and J lost 4; bases outside the gene matches: 6. This CDR3 has 14 residues.

In this sample, this clonotype turned up a few times. This sequence joins TRBV6-2 or TRBV6-3 and TRBJ2-7; 9 bases map to TRBD1. The CDR3 totals 15 residues. V lost 0 bases, J lost 6 bases, and 6 bases stayed unmatched. Germline V gene sequence: CDR1 MNHEY, CDR2 SVGEGT. The CDR3 sequence: CASSYSDRGISEQYF. The CDR3 region has the DNA TGTGCCAGCAGTTACTCGGACAGGGGAATTAGCGAGCAGTACTTC.

This clonotype was observed a few times. The chain joins TRBV29-1 to TRBJ1-1; D is unresolved. Trimming cost V 4 bases and J 2 bases, with 8 bases left between them. From germline, CDR1 is SQVTM and CDR2 ANQGSEA. The CDR3 has 12 amino acids. DNA for the CDR3: TGCAGCGTTGGGGGTATTAACACTGAAGCTTTCTTT. Translating it yields CSVGGINTEAFF.

The J gene is TRBJ2-3, the V gene TRBV5-6; TRBD1 aligns across 9 bases. Unmatched junction bases numbered 5, after V lost 3 bases and J lost 3 bases. The germline V gene encodes CDR1 SGHDT and CDR2 YYEEEE. The CDR3 is 15 residues long. The CDR3 coding sequence is TGTGCCAGCAGCTGGGACAGGGCTCGGACAGATACGCAGTATTTT. Its translation: CASSWDRARTDTQYF.

This clonotype was seen just once. J is TRBJ1-2 and V is TRBV6-5; 7 bases are a match to TRBD1. Germline V gene data show CDR1 as MNHEY and CDR2 as SVGAGI. The CDR3 covers 14 residues. Trimming cost V 0 bases and J 8 bases; bases outside gene matches: 6. The CDR3 DNA reads TGTGCCAGCAGTTACTCTCGAACAGGGGACGGCTACACCTTC. Translated, it gives CASSYSRTGDGYTF.

The rearrangement uses TRBV20-1 and TRBJ1-2, with TRBD1 matching 7 bases. Germline V gives CDR1 DFQATT, CDR2 SNEGSKA (reference sequence). V dropped 0 bases and J dropped 3; count of bases not matched to a gene: 4. This CDR3 region has 14 residues. This CDR3 is CSAREPGGDYGYTF. DNA of the CDR3: TGCAGTGCTAGAGAGCCAGGGGGTGACTATGGCTACACCTTC.

This chain uses TRBV19 with TRBJ2-7, with 11 bases identical to TRBD1. The CDR3 runs to 16 residues. V lost 1 base and J lost 2; bases outside the gene matches: 4. The V gene's germline CDR1 is LNHDA and CDR2 SQIVND (reference sequence). In DNA, the CDR3 is TGTGCCAGTAGTATAGTGATGGGACAGGGGGCCTACGAGCAGTACTTC. The encoded protein is CASSIVMGQGAYEQYF.

The rearrangement joins TRBV15 to TRBJ1-6; D may be TRBD1 (5 bases). V lost 0 bases, J lost 8 bases, and 11 bases lay in between. Germline CDR1 is LNHNV and CDR2 is YYDKDF (reference sequence). The CDR3 totals 15 residues. Here the CDR3 reads CATSRDRGLDSPLHF. As DNA, the CDR3 is TGTGCCACCAGCAGAGATAGGGGACTGGATTCACCCCTCCACTTT. Drawing the rest from reference TRBV15 and TRBJ1-6, the complete variable domain is DAMVIQNPRYQVTQFGKPVTLSCSQTLNHNVMYWYQQKSSQAPKLLFHYYDKDFNNEADTPDNFQSRRPNTSFCFLDIRSPGLGDTAMYLCATSRDRGLDSPLHFGNGTRLTVT.

This chain links TRBV29-1 with TRBJ2-1; a possible D gene is TRBD1 (6 bases). The ends were cut back, 3 bases at V and 0 bases at J, with 12 bases in the middle. CDR3 length: 15 residues. Germline V gene sequence: CDR1 SQVTM, CDR2 ANQGSEA. CDR3 sequence reads: CSVEGQQGSYNEQFF. CDR3 bases: TGCAGCGTTGAGGGCCAACAGGGCTCCTACAATGAGCAGTTCTTC.

J is TRBJ2-3 and V is TRBV6-6; unclear D gene. Germline V gene sequence: CDR1 MNHNY, CDR2 SVGAGI (reference sequence). With 5 bases removed from V and 4 bases from J, the gap between germline ends came to 4 bases. The length of the CDR3 is 11 residues. The DNA for the CDR3 is TGTGCCAGCAGTCGATCAGATACGCAGTATTTT. Amino acids: CASSRSDTQYF.

This rearrangement joins TRBV29-1 to TRBJ1-2; possible D gene TRBD1, 5 bases. V lost 3 bases to trimming and J lost 14 bases, with 16 bases between them. The length of the CDR3 is 11 residues. Germline V CDR1 and CDR2: SQVTM, ANQGSEA. The CDR3 spells CSVEARRGGTF. The CDR3, as DNA: TGCAGCGTTGAGGCTAGGAGGGGAGGGACCTTC. Complete variable domain (other parts from reference TRBV29-1 and TRBJ1-2): SAVISQKPSRDICQRGTSLTIQCQVDSQVTMMFWYRQQPGQSLTLIATANQGSEATYESGFVIDKFPISRPNLTFSTLTVSNMSPEDSSIYLCSVEARRGGTFGSGTRLTVV.

V gene TRBV19 combines with J gene TRBJ2-3, with 8 bases lining up with TRBD2. V was clipped by 5 bases and J by 0 bases; unmatched bases: 4. The CDR3 has 15 amino acids. Germline V gives CDR1 LNHDA, CDR2 SQIVND (reference sequence). Written as DNA, the CDR3 is TGTGCCAGTAGTGTTAGCGGGACGAGCACAGATACGCAGTATTTT. Translation gives CASSVSGTSTDTQYF.

J is TRBJ1-5 and V is TRBV29-1; a weak D match, TRBD1 (5 bases). The CDR3 is made up of 14 amino acids. Germline V gene sequence: CDR1 SQVTM, CDR2 ANQGSEA. V shed 7 bases and J shed 3 bases, with 16 bases lying between them. The chain's CDR3 is CSATGDGYNQPQHF. The CDR3 DNA reads as TGCAGCGCTACGGGGGATGGATACAATCAGCCCCAGCATTTT.

The chain couples TRBV20-1 to TRBJ2-2, with D possibly TRBD1 on 6 matching bases. V lost 0 bases and J 5 bases, leaving 16 bases between the germline ends. This CDR3 is 16 amino acids long. Per germline, CDR1 DFQATT and CDR2 SNEGSKA (reference sequence). The CDR3 spells CSARDSGRGVTGELFF. The CDR3 region has the DNA TGCAGTGCTAGAGATTCAGGCAGGGGAGTGACCGGGGAGCTGTTTTTT.

This clonotype has just one count. The chain combines TRBV15 with TRBJ2-5; a possible D gene is TRBD1 (5 bases). The germline V gene has CDR1 LNHNV and CDR2 YYDKDF (reference sequence). V lost 0 bases and J 2 bases, leaving 13 bases between the germline ends. The CDR3 is made up of 16 amino acids. The CDR3 is CATSRDWIGAQETQYF. The CDR3 bases are TGTGCCACCAGCAGAGATTGGATAGGGGCTCAAGAGACCCAGTACTTC.

The rearrangement joins TRBV6-5 to TRBJ1-1; TRBD1 matches at 7 bases. Germline V lookup: CDR1 MNHEY, CDR2 SVGAGI. V lost 2 bases to trimming and J lost 1 base; unmatched junction nucleotides: 4. CDR3 length equals 15 residues. CDR3 in amino acids: CASSYGDRPNTEAFF. CDR3 nucleotides: TGTGCCAGCAGTTACGGGGACAGACCGAACACTGAAGCTTTCTTT.

The chain employs TRBV29-1 and TRBJ2-1; D is ambiguous. The germline V gene encodes CDR1 SQVTM and CDR2 ANQGSEA. With 2 bases removed from V and 9 bases from J, the gap between germline ends came to 20 bases. The CDR3 length is 15 residues. The CDR3 loop reads CSVEKAPRRGVEQFF. The CDR3 bases are TGCAGCGTTGAAAAAGCCCCACGCAGAGGAGTTGAGCAGTTCTTC.

CDR3 sequence reads: CASTGTGGDEQYF. As DNA, the CDR3 is TGTGCCAGCACCGGGACAGGGGGCGACGAGCAGTACTTC. The chain couples TRBV6-5 to TRBJ2-7, with 12 bases aligning to TRBD1. The V segment lost 7 bases and the J segment 5 bases; nucleotides outside the gene matches: 3. The CDR3 has 13 amino acids. CDR1 is MNHEY and CDR2 is SVGAGI in the germline V gene.

The genes are TRBV29-1 and TRBJ1-1; D is perhaps TRBD1 (5 bases). Germline loops: CDR1 SQVTM, CDR2 ANQGSEA. The CDR3 length is 11 residues. With 7 bases removed from V and 5 bases from J, the gap between germline ends came to 11 bases. The CDR3 loop reads CSDGAPTEAFF. CDR3 nucleotide sequence: TGCAGCGATGGGGCACCAACTGAAGCTTTCTTT.